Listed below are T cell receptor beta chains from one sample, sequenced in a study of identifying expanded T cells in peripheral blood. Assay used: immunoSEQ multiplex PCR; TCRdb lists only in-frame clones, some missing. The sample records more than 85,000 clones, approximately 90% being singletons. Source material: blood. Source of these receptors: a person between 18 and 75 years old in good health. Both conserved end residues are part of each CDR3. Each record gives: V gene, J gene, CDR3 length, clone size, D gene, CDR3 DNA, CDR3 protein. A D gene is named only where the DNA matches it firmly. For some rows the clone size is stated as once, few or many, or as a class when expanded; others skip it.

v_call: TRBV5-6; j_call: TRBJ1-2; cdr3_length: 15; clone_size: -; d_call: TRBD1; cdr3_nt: TGTGCCAGCAGCTTCCTACAGGGGGCGCAGCATGGCTACACCTTC; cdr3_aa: CASSFLQGAQHGYTF
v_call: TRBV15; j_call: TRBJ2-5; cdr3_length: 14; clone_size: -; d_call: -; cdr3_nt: TGTGCCACCAGCAGAGGGGGGAAACAAGAGACCCAGTACTTC; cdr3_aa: CATSRGGKQETQYF
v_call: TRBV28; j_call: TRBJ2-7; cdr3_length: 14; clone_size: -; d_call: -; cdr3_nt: TGTGCCATCAAAGGTTGGGATTTAACCTACGAGCAGTACTTC; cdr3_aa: CAIKGWDLTYEQYF
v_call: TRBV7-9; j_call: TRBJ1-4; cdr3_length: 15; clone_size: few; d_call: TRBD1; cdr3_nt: TGTGCCAGCAGCCCCCGACAGGGGGTGAGTGAAAAACTGTTTTTT; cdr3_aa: CASSPRQGVSEKLFF
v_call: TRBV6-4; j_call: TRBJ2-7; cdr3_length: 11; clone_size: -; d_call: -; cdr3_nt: TGTGCCAGCAGGAATAATTGCGAGCAGTACTTC; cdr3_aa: CASRNNCEQYF
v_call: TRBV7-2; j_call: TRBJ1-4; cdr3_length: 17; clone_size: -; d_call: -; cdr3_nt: TGTGCCAGCAGCTTAGCGCAGGTCCGGCAAGGCGGGGAAAAACTGTTTTTT; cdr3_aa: CASSLAQVRQGGEKLFF
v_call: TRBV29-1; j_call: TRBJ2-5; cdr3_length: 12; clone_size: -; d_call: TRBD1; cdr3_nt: TGCAGCGCCAGGACAGGGGGCGAGACCCAGTACTTC; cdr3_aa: CSARTGGETQYF
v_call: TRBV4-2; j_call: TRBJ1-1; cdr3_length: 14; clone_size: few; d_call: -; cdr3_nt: TGTGCCAGCAGCCAAGATTTCTGGGTAACTGAAGCTTTCTTT; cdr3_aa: CASSQDFWVTEAFF
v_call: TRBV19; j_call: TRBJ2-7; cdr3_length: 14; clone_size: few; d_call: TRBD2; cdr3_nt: TGTGCCAGTAGTATAGATAGCGGGAGATACGAGCAGTACTTC; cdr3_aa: CASSIDSGRYEQYF
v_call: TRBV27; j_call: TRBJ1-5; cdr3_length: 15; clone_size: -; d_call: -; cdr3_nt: TGTGCCAGCAGTTCCAAGACAGGCCCCAATCAGCCCCAGCATTTT; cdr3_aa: CASSSKTGPNQPQHF
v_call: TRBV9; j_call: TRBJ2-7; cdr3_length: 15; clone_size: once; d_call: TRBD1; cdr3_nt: TGTGCCAGCAGCGTAGACTACAGGGGTGATGACGAGCAGTACTTC; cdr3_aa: CASSVDYRGDDEQYF
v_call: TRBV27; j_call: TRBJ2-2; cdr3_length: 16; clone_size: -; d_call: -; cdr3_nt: TGTGCCAGCAGTTTAAAACCATTTAGTCTCACCGGGGAGCTGTTTTTT; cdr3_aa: CASSLKPFSLTGELFF
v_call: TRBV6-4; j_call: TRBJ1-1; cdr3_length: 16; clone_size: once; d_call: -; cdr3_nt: TGTGCCAGCAGTCGAAGTTGGGGGCGGCCTATCACTGAAGCTTTCTTT; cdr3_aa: CASSRSWGRPITEAFF
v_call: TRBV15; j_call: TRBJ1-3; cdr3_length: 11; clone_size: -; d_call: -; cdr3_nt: TGTGCCACCAGCAGGAGTAACACCATATATTTT; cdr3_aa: CATSRSNTIYF
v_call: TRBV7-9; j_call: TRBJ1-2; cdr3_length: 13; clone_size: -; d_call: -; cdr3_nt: TGTGCCAGCAGCCCCAGCGGGCACTATGGCTACACCTTC; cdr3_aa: CASSPSGHYGYTF
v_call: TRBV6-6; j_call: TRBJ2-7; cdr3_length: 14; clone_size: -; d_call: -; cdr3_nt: TGTGCCAGCAGTTACTCGGTCAGGGGAGGAGGTGGGTACTTC; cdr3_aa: CASSYSVRGGGGYF
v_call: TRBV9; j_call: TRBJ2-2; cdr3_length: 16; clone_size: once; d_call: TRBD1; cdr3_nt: TGTGCCAGCAGCGCACCAACAGGGGGGCACACCGGGGAGCTGTTTTTT; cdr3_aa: CASSAPTGGHTGELFF
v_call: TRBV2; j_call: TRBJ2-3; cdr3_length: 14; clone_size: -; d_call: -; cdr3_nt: TGTGCCTCCAGACGGCTTCTCCTCACAGATACGCAGTATTTT; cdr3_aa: CASRRLLLTDTQYF
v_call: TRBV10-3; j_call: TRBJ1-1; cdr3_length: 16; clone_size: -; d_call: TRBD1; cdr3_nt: TGTGCCATCAGTGATTTCGACAGGGGGTCGAACACTGAAGCTTTCTTT; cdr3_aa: CAISDFDRGSNTEAFF
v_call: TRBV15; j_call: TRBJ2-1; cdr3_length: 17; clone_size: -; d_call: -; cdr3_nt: TGTGCCACCAGCAGAGGGCTCGGGACAAGCTCCTACAATGAGCAGTTCTTC; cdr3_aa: CATSRGLGTSSYNEQFF
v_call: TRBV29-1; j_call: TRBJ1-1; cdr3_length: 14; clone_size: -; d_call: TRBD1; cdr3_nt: TGCAGCTTCCACTACGACAGGGGGGACACTGAAGCTTTCTTT; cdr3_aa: CSFHYDRGDTEAFF
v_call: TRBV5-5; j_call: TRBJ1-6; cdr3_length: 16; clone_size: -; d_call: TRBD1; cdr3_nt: TGTGCCAGCAGCGGGGGACAGAGCTCCTATAATTCACCCCTCCACTTT; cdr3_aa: CASSGGQSSYNSPLHF
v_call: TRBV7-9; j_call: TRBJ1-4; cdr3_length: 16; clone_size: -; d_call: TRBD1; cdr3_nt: TGTGCCAGCAGCTTCGTCGACAGGGGGCTGGATGAAAAACTGTTTTTT; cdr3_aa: CASSFVDRGLDEKLFF
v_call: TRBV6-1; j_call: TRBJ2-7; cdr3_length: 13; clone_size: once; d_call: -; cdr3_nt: TGTGCCAGCAGTGAAGCGCTTCATTACGAGCAGTACTTC; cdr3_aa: CASSEALHYEQYF
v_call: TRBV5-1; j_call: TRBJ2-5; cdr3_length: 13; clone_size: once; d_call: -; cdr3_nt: TGCGCCAGCAGCTTTAGTTCGGGGGAGACCCAGTACTTC; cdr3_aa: CASSFSSGETQYF
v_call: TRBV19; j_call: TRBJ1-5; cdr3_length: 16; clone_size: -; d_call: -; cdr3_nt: TGTGCCAGTAGTTTCCGACGGACGGGGTATTATCAGCCCCAGCATTTT; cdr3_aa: CASSFRRTGYYQPQHF
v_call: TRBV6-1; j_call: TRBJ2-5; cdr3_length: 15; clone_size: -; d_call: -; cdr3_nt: TGTGCCAGCAGGGCGGGACAAATGAACCAAGAGACCCAGTACTTC; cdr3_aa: CASRAGQMNQETQYF
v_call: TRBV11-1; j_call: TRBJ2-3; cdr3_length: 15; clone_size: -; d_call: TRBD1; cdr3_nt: TGTGCCAGCCACGCCGGGGACAGGGGGACAGATACGCAGTATTTT; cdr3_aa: CASHAGDRGTDTQYF
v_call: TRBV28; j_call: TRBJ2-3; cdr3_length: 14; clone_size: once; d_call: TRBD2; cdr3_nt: TGTGCCAGCAGTTCTAGCGGGAGTACAGATACGCAGTATTTT; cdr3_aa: CASSSSGSTDTQYF
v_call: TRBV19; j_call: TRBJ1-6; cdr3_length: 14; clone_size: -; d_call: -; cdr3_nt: TGTGCCAGTAGTACCGAACCGAAAAATTCACCCCTCCACTTT; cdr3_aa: CASSTEPKNSPLHF
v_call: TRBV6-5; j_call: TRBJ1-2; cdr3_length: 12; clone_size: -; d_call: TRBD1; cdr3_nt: TGTGCCAGCAGACGGACAGGGAATGGCTACACCTTC; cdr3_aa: CASRRTGNGYTF
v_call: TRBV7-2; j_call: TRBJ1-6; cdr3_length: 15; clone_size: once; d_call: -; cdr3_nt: TGTGCCAGCAGCTTAGTATTCCACGGATATTCACCCCTCCACTTT; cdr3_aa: CASSLVFHGYSPLHF
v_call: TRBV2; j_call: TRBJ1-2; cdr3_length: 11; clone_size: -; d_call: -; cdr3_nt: TGTGCCAGCAGTGGGGGGAATGGCTACACCTTC; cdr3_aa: CASSGGNGYTF
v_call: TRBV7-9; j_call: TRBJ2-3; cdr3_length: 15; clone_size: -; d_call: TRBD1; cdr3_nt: TGTGCCAGCAGCTCGGACAGGGGGAGTGCAGATACGCAGTATTTT; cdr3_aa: CASSSDRGSADTQYF
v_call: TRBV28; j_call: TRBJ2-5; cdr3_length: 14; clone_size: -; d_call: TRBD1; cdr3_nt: TGTGCCAGCAGCCGACAGGGGGCGAGAGAGACCCAGTACTTC; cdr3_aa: CASSRQGARETQYF
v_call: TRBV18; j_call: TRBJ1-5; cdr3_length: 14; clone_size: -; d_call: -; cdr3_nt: TGTGCCAGCTCACCAGACGCATTCAATCAGCCCCAGCATTTT; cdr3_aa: CASSPDAFNQPQHF
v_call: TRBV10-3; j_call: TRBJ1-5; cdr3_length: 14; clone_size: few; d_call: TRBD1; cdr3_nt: TGTGCCATCAGCACTGGACAGGAGGATCAGCCCCAGCATTTT; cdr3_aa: CAISTGQEDQPQHF
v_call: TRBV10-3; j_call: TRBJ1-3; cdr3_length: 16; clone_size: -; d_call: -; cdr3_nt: TGTGCCATCAGCTTAGGGGGTCAAATCTCTGGAAACACCATATATTTT; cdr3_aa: CAISLGGQISGNTIYF
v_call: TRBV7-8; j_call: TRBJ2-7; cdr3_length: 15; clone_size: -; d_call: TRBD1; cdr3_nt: TGTGCCAGCAGCCCCACCGGGACAGGGACCTACGAGCAGTACTTC; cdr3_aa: CASSPTGTGTYEQYF
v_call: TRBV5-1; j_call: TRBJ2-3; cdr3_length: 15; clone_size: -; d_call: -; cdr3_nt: TGCGCCAGCAGCTTGGGGCGACAGACCACAGATACGCAGTATTTT; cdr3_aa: CASSLGRQTTDTQYF
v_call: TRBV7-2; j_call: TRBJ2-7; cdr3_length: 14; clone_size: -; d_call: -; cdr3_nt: TGTGCCAGCAGCCCCGTCCGGACAGTATACGAGCAGTACTTC; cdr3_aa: CASSPVRTVYEQYF
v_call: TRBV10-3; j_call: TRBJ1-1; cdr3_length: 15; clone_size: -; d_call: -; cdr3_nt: TGTGCCATCATGGTAGGGGCCTCGGGGAACACTGAAGCTTTCTTT; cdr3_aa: CAIMVGASGNTEAFF
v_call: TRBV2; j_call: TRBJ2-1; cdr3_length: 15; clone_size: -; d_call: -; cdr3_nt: TGTGCCAGCAGTGACATACAGGGAGGAGGGAATGAGCAGTTCTTC; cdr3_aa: CASSDIQGGGNEQFF
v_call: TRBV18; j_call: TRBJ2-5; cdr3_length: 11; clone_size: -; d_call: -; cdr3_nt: TGTGCCAGCTCCCCCCAAGAGACCCAGTACTTC; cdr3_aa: CASSPQETQYF
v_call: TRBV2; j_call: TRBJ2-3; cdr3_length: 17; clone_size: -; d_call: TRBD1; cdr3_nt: TGTGCCAGCAGTCTATGGGACAGGGAGGGGGGCACAGATACGCAGTATTTT; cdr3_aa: CASSLWDREGGTDTQYF
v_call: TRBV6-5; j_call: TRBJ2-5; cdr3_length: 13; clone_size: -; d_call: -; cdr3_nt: TGTGCCAGCACGGACAGAGGGGGTATGGCCCAGTACTTC; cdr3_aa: CASTDRGGMAQYF
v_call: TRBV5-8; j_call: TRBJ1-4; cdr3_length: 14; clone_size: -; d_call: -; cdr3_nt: TGTGCCAGCAGCCCCGGGTCGTGGGGCGAAAAACTGTTTTTT; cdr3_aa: CASSPGSWGEKLFF
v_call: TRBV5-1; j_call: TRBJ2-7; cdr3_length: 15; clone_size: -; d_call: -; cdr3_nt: TGCGCCAGCAGCTTGGAAACTAGAGGAACCTACGAGCAGTACTTC; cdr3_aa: CASSLETRGTYEQYF
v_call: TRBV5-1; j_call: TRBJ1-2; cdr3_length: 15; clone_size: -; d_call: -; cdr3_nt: TGCGCCAGCAGATGGACACATCAAGCTAACTATGGCTACACCTTC; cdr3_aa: CASRWTHQANYGYTF
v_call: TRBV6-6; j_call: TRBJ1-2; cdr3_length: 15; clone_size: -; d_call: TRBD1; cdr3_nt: TGTGCCAGCAGCCCCGCCCGGGACAGGGGGATTGGGTACACCTTC; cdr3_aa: CASSPARDRGIGYTF
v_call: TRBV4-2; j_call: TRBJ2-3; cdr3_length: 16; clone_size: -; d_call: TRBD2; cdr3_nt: TGTGCCAGCAGCCAACTTACTAGCGGGGGATCAGATACGCAGTATTTT; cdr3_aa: CASSQLTSGGSDTQYF